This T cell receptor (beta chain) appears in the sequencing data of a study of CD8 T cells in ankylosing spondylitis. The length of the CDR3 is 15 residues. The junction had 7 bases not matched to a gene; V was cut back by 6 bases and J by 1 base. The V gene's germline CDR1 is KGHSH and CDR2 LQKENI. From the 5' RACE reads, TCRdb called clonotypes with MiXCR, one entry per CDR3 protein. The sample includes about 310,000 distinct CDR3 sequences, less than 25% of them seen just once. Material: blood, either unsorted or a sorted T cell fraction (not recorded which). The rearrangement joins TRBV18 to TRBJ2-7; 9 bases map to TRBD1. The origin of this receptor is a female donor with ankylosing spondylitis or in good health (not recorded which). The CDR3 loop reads CASSRDRAKSYEQYF. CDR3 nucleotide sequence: TGTGCCAGCTCGCGGGACAGGGCCAAGTCCTACGAGCAGTACTTC.